The 12 T cell receptor beta chains listed next were all sequenced from one sample in a study of OX40 agonist ivuxolimab in advanced cancers. Library method: the immunoSEQ multiplex PCR assay. The table comes from immuneACCESS by way of TCRdb, which keeps in-frame sequences with V and J called. Part of the clones is missing from these tables; in studies checked, under half for an unresolved V gene and the rest for unknown reasons. A total of some 100,000 clones appear in this sample, under 90% of them only once. Roughly 1.1% of the sample is taken by the ten largest. This material consisted of CD4+ or CD8+ T cells sorted from blood, taken in a trial of the OX40 agonist ivuxolimab. These receptor sequences come from an adult with an advanced solid tumor such as melanoma, head and neck, liver or kidney cancer.

This chain connects TRBV18 to TRBJ1-1; a weak D match, TRBD1 (5 bases). Germline CDR1 reads KGHSH; CDR2 reads LQKENI. V lost 3 bases and J 3 bases, leaving 8 bases between the germline ends. The CDR3 has 13 amino acids. The CDR3 region has the DNA TGTGCCAGCTCACCGGACACCCACACTGAAGCTTTCTTT. This gives the protein CASSPDTHTEAFF.

The J gene is TRBJ2-3, the V gene TRBV25-1; 9 nucleotides line up with TRBD2. Germline V gene data show CDR1 as MGHDK and CDR2 as SYGVNS. The V gene end was trimmed by 2 bases and the J gene end by 3 bases; junction bases not matched to a gene: 6. The CDR3 runs to 16 residues. The CDR3 DNA is TGTGCCAGCAGTGAACGCGCGGGGGGGCGGACAGATACGCAGTATTTT. Protein sequence: CASSERAGGRTDTQYF.

The chain has TRBV6-6 and TRBJ1-1; D is uncertain. CDR1 is MNHNY, CDR2 SVGAGI, per germline (reference sequence). Trimming took off 5 bases at V and 0 bases at J, with 13 bases between the two ends. The CDR3 sequence is 15 residues long. CDR3 loop: CASSQWTGMNTEAFF. In nucleotides, the CDR3 is TGTGCCAGCAGTCAGTGGACGGGAATGAACACTGAAGCTTTCTTT.

This clone has only one observation. This chain uses TRBV5-5 with TRBJ1-1; D ambiguous. CDR1 and CDR2 (germline): SGHKS, YYEKEE (reference sequence). Trimming pared 2 bases from V and 3 bases from J, leaving 14 bases between. The CDR3 sequence is 15 residues long. The CDR3 reads CASSFTIAGYTEAFF. CDR3 in DNA: TGTGCCAGCAGCTTTACAATTGCGGGGTACACTGAAGCTTTCTTT.

This chain uses TRBV7-6 with TRBJ2-1; D is undetermined. CDR1 and CDR2 from the germline V gene are SGHVS and FNYEAQ. This CDR3 spans 13 amino acids. V was cut by 1 base and J by 5 bases, with 6 bases left in between. The CDR3 loop reads CASSLVSNNEQFF. In DNA, the CDR3 is TGTGCCAGCAGCTTAGTCAGCAACAATGAGCAGTTCTTC.

This clone was counted a single time. The V gene is TRBV7-8, the J gene TRBJ1-5, with D possibly TRBD1 on 5 matching bases. Trimming pared 1 base from V and 1 base from J, leaving 20 bases between. This CDR3 has 19 amino acids. Germline-derived CDR1 and CDR2 are SGHVS and FQNEAQ. This chain's CDR3 is CASSLGAGAAVESNQPQHF. The CDR3 region has the DNA TGTGCCAGCAGCTTAGGGGCCGGGGCTGCCGTGGAGAGCAATCAGCCCCAGCATTTT.

The chain recombines TRBV5-1 with TRBJ1-6, with unresolved D. CDR1 SGHRS and CDR2 YFSETQ come from the germline V gene. CDR3 length equals 15 residues. With 0 bases removed from V and 9 bases from J, the gap between germline ends came to 13 bases. Here the CDR3 reads CASSLVLAGGSPLHF. Written as DNA, the CDR3 is TGCGCCAGCAGCTTGGTTCTGGCAGGTGGTTCACCCCTCCACTTT.

This clone was picked up a small number of times. The CDR3 loop reads CAWSLQGAYGYTF. The DNA for the CDR3 is TGTGCCTGGAGTCTGCAGGGGGCCTATGGCTACACCTTC. The chain couples TRBV30 to TRBJ1-2, with 8 bases that match TRBD1. Germline V CDR1 and CDR2: GTSNPN, SVGIG (reference sequence). CDR3 length: 13 amino acids. Trimming removed 2 bases from V and 4 bases from J; junction bases left unmatched: 3.

This clone was seen only a few times. This sequence joins TRBV9 and TRBJ2-5; TRBD2 matches 10 bases. CDR1 SGDLS and CDR2 YYNGEE come from the germline V gene. The trim removed 0 bases at V and 5 bases at J, leaving 7 bases unmatched. The CDR3 consists of 16 residues. The CDR3 DNA follows: TGTGCCAGCAGCGTAGATATAGCGGGGGGCCCGGAGACCCAGTACTTC. It yields the protein CASSVDIAGGPETQYF.

The chain links TRBV18 to TRBJ1-2; D may be TRBD1 (5 bases). The CDR3 runs to 13 residues. CDR1 KGHSH and CDR2 LQKENI come from the germline V gene. V was trimmed by 2 bases and J by 6 bases, leaving 10 bases between them. CDR3 region: CASSPGAGDGYTF. DNA of the CDR3: TGTGCCAGCTCACCAGGGGCAGGCGATGGCTACACCTTC.

On this clone: At the DNA level, this CDR3 is encoded by other sequences in the same sample as well. CDR3 nucleotides: TGTGCCAGCAGTTCGGGACAGGGGAATCAGCCCCAGCATTTT. Translated: CASSSGQGNQPQHF. The rearrangement joins TRBV28 to TRBJ1-5; the match to TRBD1 covers 10 bases. V shed 4 bases, J shed 4 bases, and the junction held 1 base outside the gene matches. This CDR3 is built from 14 residues. Germline CDR1 and CDR2: MDHEN and SYDVKM. Full variable domain (remainder filled in from reference TRBV28 and TRBJ1-5): DVKVTQSSRYLVKRTGEKVFLECVQDMDHENMFWYRQDPGLGLRLIYFSYDVKMKEKGDIPEGYSVSREKKERFSLILESASTNQTSMYLCASSSGQGNQPQHFGDGTRLSIL.

The J gene is TRBJ2-2, the V gene TRBV27; 8 bases are shared with TRBD1. The trim removed 2 bases at V and 4 bases at J, leaving 6 bases unmatched. The CDR3 loop spans 16 amino acids. Germline lookup yields CDR1 MNHEY and CDR2 SMNVEV (reference sequence). The CDR3 DNA is TGTGCCAGCAGTTTAATGGCAGGGGGCGCCACCGGGGAGCTGTTTTTT. As protein: CASSLMAGGATGELFF.